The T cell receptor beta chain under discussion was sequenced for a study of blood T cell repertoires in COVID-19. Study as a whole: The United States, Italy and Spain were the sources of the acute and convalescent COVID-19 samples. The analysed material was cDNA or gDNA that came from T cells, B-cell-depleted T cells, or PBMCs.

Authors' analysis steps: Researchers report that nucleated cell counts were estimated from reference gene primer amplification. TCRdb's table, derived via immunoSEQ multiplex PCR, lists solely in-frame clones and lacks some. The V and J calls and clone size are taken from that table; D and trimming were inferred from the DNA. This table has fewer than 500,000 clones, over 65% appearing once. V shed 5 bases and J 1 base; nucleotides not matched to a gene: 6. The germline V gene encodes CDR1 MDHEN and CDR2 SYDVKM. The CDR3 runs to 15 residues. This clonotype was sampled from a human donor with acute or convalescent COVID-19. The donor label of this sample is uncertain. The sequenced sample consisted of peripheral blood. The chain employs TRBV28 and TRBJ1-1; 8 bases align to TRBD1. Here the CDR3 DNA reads TGTGCCAGCAGTGGGCTTGGGACAGGGAACACTGAAGCTTTCTTT. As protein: CASSGLGTGNTEAFF.